Listed below are T cell receptor beta chains from one sample, sequenced in a study of blood T cell repertoires in COVID-19. The data were produced by immunoSEQ multiplex PCR, yet TCRdb's version contains in-frame clones alone and is incomplete. The sample yields approximately 250,000 clones, about 82% seen once. The sample consisted of peripheral blood. The source of these receptors is a man aged 50 or older with COVID-19, enrolled during active disease. Both conserved end residues are part of each CDR3. A D gene is named only where the DNA matches it firmly. Clone size is given for some rows only: seen once, a few or many times, or a class if the clone is expanded.

d_gene: .
abundance: .
j_gene: TRBJ1-1
v_gene: TRBV11-2
CDR3nt: TGTGCCAGCAGCTTAGATGGAGTAGACTTGAACACTGAAGCTTTCTTT
CDR3aa: CASSLDGVDLNTEAFF

d_gene: .
abundance: .
j_gene: TRBJ1-3
v_gene: TRBV15
CDR3nt: TGTGCCACCAGCAGAGATTGGACAGTATTGTCTGGAAACACCATATATTTT
CDR3aa: CATSRDWTVLSGNTIYF

d_gene: .
abundance: .
j_gene: TRBJ1-6
v_gene: TRBV27
CDR3nt: TGTGCCAGCACTCTGGAGGGAGTTGGTAATTCACCCCTCCACTTT
CDR3aa: CASTLEGVGNSPLHF

d_gene: TRBD2
abundance: .
j_gene: TRBJ2-7
v_gene: TRBV7-2
CDR3nt: TGTGCCAGCAGCTTAACTAGCGGATACTCCTACGAGCAGTACTTC
CDR3aa: CASSLTSGYSYEQYF

d_gene: .
abundance: once
j_gene: TRBJ1-4
v_gene: TRBV4-1
CDR3nt: TGCGCCAGCAGCCAAGTCAGGGGTGAAAAACTGTTTTTT
CDR3aa: CASSQVRGEKLFF

d_gene: TRBD2
abundance: .
j_gene: TRBJ2-1
v_gene: TRBV9
CDR3nt: TGTGCCAGCAGAGCTCTAGCGGGGGGGCCCAATGAGCAGTTCTTC
CDR3aa: CASRALAGGPNEQFF

d_gene: .
abundance: .
j_gene: TRBJ1-4
v_gene: TRBV6-1
CDR3nt: TGTGCCAGCAGTGAATATCGTGCGTACAATGAAAAACTGTTTTTT
CDR3aa: CASSEYRAYNEKLFF

d_gene: TRBD1
abundance: .
j_gene: TRBJ1-2
v_gene: TRBV6-5
CDR3nt: TGTGCCAGCAACCCACAGGGGGCCGGCGGCTACACCTTC
CDR3aa: CASNPQGAGGYTF

d_gene: .
abundance: once
j_gene: TRBJ2-2
v_gene: TRBV7-3
CDR3nt: TGTGCCAGCAGCTCCCCGGGAACGAACACCGGGGAGCTGTTTTTT
CDR3aa: CASSSPGTNTGELFF

d_gene: .
abundance: once
j_gene: TRBJ1-5
v_gene: TRBV6-5
CDR3nt: TGTGCCAGCAGAACAGGGTATAGCAATCAGCCCCAGCATTTT
CDR3aa: CASRTGYSNQPQHF

d_gene: TRBD2
abundance: .
j_gene: TRBJ2-1
v_gene: TRBV5-5
CDR3nt: TGTGCCAGCAGCTTGTACCTCGGACTAGCGGGGAACAATGAGCAGTTCTTC
CDR3aa: CASSLYLGLAGNNEQFF

d_gene: TRBD1
abundance: .
j_gene: TRBJ1-5
v_gene: TRBV27
CDR3nt: TGTGCCAGCAGTTATGACAGGGGCAATCAGCCCCAGCATTTT
CDR3aa: CASSYDRGNQPQHF

d_gene: .
abundance: once
j_gene: TRBJ2-1
v_gene: TRBV7-2
CDR3nt: TGTGCCAGCAGCTTAGGCGAGAGGGACAATGAGCAGTTCTTC
CDR3aa: CASSLGERDNEQFF

d_gene: TRBD2
abundance: .
j_gene: TRBJ2-5
v_gene: TRBV28
CDR3nt: TGTGCCAGCCGGGGACTGACGGGACTAGGATTCACAGAGACCCAGTACTTC
CDR3aa: CASRGLTGLGFTETQYF

d_gene: .
abundance: many
j_gene: TRBJ1-2
v_gene: TRBV29-1
CDR3nt: TGCAGCGTAATCTGGTTCCTAAACAGGGATGAGAACTATGGCTACACCTTC
CDR3aa: CSVIWFLNRDENYGYTF

d_gene: .
abundance: few
j_gene: TRBJ1-2
v_gene: TRBV7-9
CDR3nt: TGTGCCAGCACCGACGGGGGGGCTAACTATGGCTACACCTTC
CDR3aa: CASTDGGANYGYTF

d_gene: .
abundance: once
j_gene: TRBJ2-6
v_gene: TRBV5-1
CDR3nt: TGCGCCAGCAAACCCTTCCTGTCCTCGGGAGGGGCCAACGTCCTGACTTTC
CDR3aa: CASKPFLSSGGANVLTF

d_gene: .
abundance: .
j_gene: TRBJ2-7
v_gene: TRBV16
CDR3nt: TGTGCCAGCAGCCAAGGTTGGTACGGGGGCTCCTACGAGCAGTACTTC
CDR3aa: CASSQGWYGGSYEQYF

d_gene: .
abundance: once
j_gene: TRBJ1-5
v_gene: TRBV14
CDR3nt: TGTGCCAGCAGCCAAGAACAGGAGAACCGGCGGCCCCAGCATTTT
CDR3aa: CASSQEQENRRPQHF

d_gene: TRBD2
abundance: .
j_gene: TRBJ2-7
v_gene: TRBV18
CDR3nt: TGTGCCAGCTCATTCAGAGCGGGGGGAACCTACGAGCAGTACTTC
CDR3aa: CASSFRAGGTYEQYF

d_gene: .
abundance: .
j_gene: TRBJ2-7
v_gene: TRBV18
CDR3nt: TGTGCCAGCTCACCGCAGGGGGGTACCTACGAGCAGTACTTC
CDR3aa: CASSPQGGTYEQYF

d_gene: .
abundance: .
j_gene: TRBJ2-1
v_gene: TRBV27
CDR3nt: TGTGCCAGCACCCCTCGCCTCCGGGTTTCGTACAATGAGCAGTTCTTC
CDR3aa: CASTPRLRVSYNEQFF

d_gene: TRBD1
abundance: .
j_gene: TRBJ1-5
v_gene: TRBV20-1
CDR3nt: TGCAGTGCTAGTCCCGACAGGGGTTGGCAGCCCCAGCATTTT
CDR3aa: CSASPDRGWQPQHF

d_gene: .
abundance: .
j_gene: TRBJ1-5
v_gene: TRBV6-5
CDR3nt: TGTGCCAGCAGTTACCTCGACCGGCGGCAGCCCCAGCATTTT
CDR3aa: CASSYLDRRQPQHF

d_gene: TRBD2
abundance: .
j_gene: TRBJ2-1
v_gene: TRBV5-1
CDR3nt: TGCGCCAGCAGCCAACTAGCGGGGGGGACTTACAATGAGCAGTTCTTC
CDR3aa: CASSQLAGGTYNEQFF

d_gene: .
abundance: .
j_gene: TRBJ1-1
v_gene: TRBV7-7
CDR3nt: TGTGCTAGCAGCCCTCTGGACAACGAAGCTTTCTTT
CDR3aa: CASSPLDNEAFF

d_gene: .
abundance: few
j_gene: TRBJ2-6
v_gene: TRBV7-2
CDR3nt: TGTGCCAGCAGCTTAGTGGGCAGAGCCTCTGGGGCCAACGTCCTGACTTTC
CDR3aa: CASSLVGRASGANVLTF

d_gene: .
abundance: few
j_gene: TRBJ2-1
v_gene: TRBV5-4
CDR3nt: TGTGCCAGCAGCTTGGTTTCGAGCTCCTACAATGAGCAGTTCTTC
CDR3aa: CASSLVSSSYNEQFF

d_gene: .
abundance: .
j_gene: TRBJ2-7
v_gene: TRBV6-5
CDR3nt: TGTGCCAGCACTATACCCGGGGGCTACGAGCAGTACTTC
CDR3aa: CASTIPGGYEQYF

d_gene: .
abundance: .
j_gene: TRBJ1-1
v_gene: TRBV10-3
CDR3nt: TGTGCCACGCAGGGTAGTAGTGTGAACACTGAAGCTTTCTTT
CDR3aa: CATQGSSVNTEAFF

d_gene: TRBD1
abundance: .
j_gene: TRBJ2-7
v_gene: TRBV6-5
CDR3nt: TGTGCCAGCAGTTGGGACAGGGCAGACTACGAGCAGTACTTC
CDR3aa: CASSWDRADYEQYF

d_gene: .
abundance: .
j_gene: TRBJ2-7
v_gene: TRBV19
CDR3nt: TGTGCCAGTAGTATAGAGGGCCGTTCCTACGAGCAGTACTTC
CDR3aa: CASSIEGRSYEQYF

d_gene: .
abundance: .
j_gene: TRBJ1-1
v_gene: TRBV11-1
CDR3nt: TGTGCCAGCAGCTTCAGGGTGGCGAACACTGAAGCTTTCTTT
CDR3aa: CASSFRVANTEAFF

d_gene: TRBD1
abundance: once
j_gene: TRBJ1-5
v_gene: TRBV27
CDR3nt: TGTGCCAGCAGAACAGGGGGGGCCAATCAGCCCCAGCATTTT
CDR3aa: CASRTGGANQPQHF

d_gene: .
abundance: .
j_gene: TRBJ1-1
v_gene: TRBV6-1
CDR3nt: TGTGCCAGCAGTGAAGCTTGGGCATACAGGCTAAACACTGAAGCTTTCTTT
CDR3aa: CASSEAWAYRLNTEAFF

d_gene: TRBD1
abundance: .
j_gene: TRBJ2-2
v_gene: TRBV25-1
CDR3nt: TGTGCCAGCAGTGTATTGTGGACAGGGCCGAACACCGGGGAGCTGTTTTTT
CDR3aa: CASSVLWTGPNTGELFF

d_gene: .
abundance: few
j_gene: TRBJ2-1
v_gene: TRBV7-2
CDR3nt: TGTGCCAGCAGCACGGACAGACTGCCCTACAATGAGCAGTTCTTC
CDR3aa: CASSTDRLPYNEQFF

d_gene: .
abundance: .
j_gene: TRBJ2-5
v_gene: TRBV13
CDR3nt: TGTGCCAGCAGCTTAGGTCAGGGACTTCAAAAAGAGACCCAGTACTTC
CDR3aa: CASSLGQGLQKETQYF

d_gene: .
abundance: .
j_gene: TRBJ1-1
v_gene: TRBV19
CDR3nt: TGTGCCAGTAGTATATCCTGGGGCGAAGCTTTCTTT
CDR3aa: CASSISWGEAFF

d_gene: .
abundance: .
j_gene: TRBJ1-1
v_gene: TRBV29-1
CDR3nt: TGCAGCGTTCTGTTGAACACTGAAGCTTTCTTT
CDR3aa: CSVLLNTEAFF

d_gene: .
abundance: .
j_gene: TRBJ1-5
v_gene: TRBV10-3
CDR3nt: TGTGCCATCAGTGAGTCGGGGGGGCAGCCCCAGCATTTT
CDR3aa: CAISESGGQPQHF

d_gene: .
abundance: .
j_gene: TRBJ1-2
v_gene: TRBV5-1
CDR3nt: TGCGCCAGCAGCCCTCGTGCAGGGGCGTATGGCTACACCTTC
CDR3aa: CASSPRAGAYGYTF

d_gene: .
abundance: .
j_gene: TRBJ2-3
v_gene: TRBV5-1
CDR3nt: TGCGCCAGCAGCTTGGGGACGTTCAGGGGGGCGGGAGATACGCAGTATTTT
CDR3aa: CASSLGTFRGAGDTQYF

d_gene: .
abundance: once
j_gene: TRBJ2-7
v_gene: TRBV3-1/TRBV3-2
CDR3nt: TGTGCCAGCAGCCCACCTTGGAGAAGGGGGGGATTATACGAGCAGTACTTC
CDR3aa: CASSPPWRRGGLYEQYF

d_gene: TRBD2
abundance: .
j_gene: TRBJ2-7
v_gene: TRBV7-9
CDR3nt: TGTGCCAGCAGCTTAGGTGTGGCGGGGGACGACTACGAGCAGTACTTC
CDR3aa: CASSLGVAGDDYEQYF

d_gene: .
abundance: .
j_gene: TRBJ2-3
v_gene: TRBV2
CDR3nt: TGTGCCAGCTCGGGGTTGTCGAATACGCAGTATTTT
CDR3aa: CASSGLSNTQYF

d_gene: .
abundance: .
j_gene: TRBJ1-1
v_gene: TRBV6-2/TRBV6-3
CDR3nt: TGTGCCAGCAGTTATCCCGCAACGGTTCAGGATCCCTGGAACACTGAAGCTTTCTTT
CDR3aa: CASSYPATVQDPWNTEAFF

d_gene: .
abundance: .
j_gene: TRBJ1-4
v_gene: TRBV18
CDR3nt: TGTGCCAGCTCACCACGGAGGGAGAGTAATGAAAAACTGTTTTTT
CDR3aa: CASSPRRESNEKLFF

d_gene: .
abundance: few
j_gene: TRBJ2-1
v_gene: TRBV30
CDR3nt: TGTGCCTGGAGTGTGCGGGGACATGAGCAGTTCTTC
CDR3aa: CAWSVRGHEQFF

d_gene: .
abundance: .
j_gene: TRBJ1-6
v_gene: TRBV2
CDR3nt: TGTGCCAGCAGTGAAGGGGGCAGCATTTATAATTCACCCCTCCACTTT
CDR3aa: CASSEGGSIYNSPLHF

d_gene: TRBD1
abundance: .
j_gene: TRBJ1-2
v_gene: TRBV10-2
CDR3nt: TGCGCCAGCAGTGAGCCAGGGGGCTATGGCTACACCTTC
CDR3aa: CASSEPGGYGYTF

d_gene: .
abundance: .
j_gene: TRBJ2-7
v_gene: TRBV20-1
CDR3nt: TGCAGTGCTAGTGCGGGGAGGCGGACCTACGAGCAGTACTTC
CDR3aa: CSASAGRRTYEQYF

d_gene: .
abundance: once
j_gene: TRBJ2-7
v_gene: TRBV4-1
CDR3nt: TGCGCCAGCAGCCATGGTGGGAGATCGGGGGAGCAGTACTTC
CDR3aa: CASSHGGRSGEQYF

d_gene: .
abundance: .
j_gene: TRBJ1-2
v_gene: TRBV5-5
CDR3nt: TGTGCCAGCAGACCTACCGGGGAGGGGGGCCTCGGCTACACCTTC
CDR3aa: CASRPTGEGGLGYTF

d_gene: .
abundance: .
j_gene: TRBJ1-3
v_gene: TRBV4-3
CDR3nt: TGCGCCAGCAGCCAAGATGCAGGCTCTTCTGGAAACACCATATATTTT
CDR3aa: CASSQDAGSSGNTIYF